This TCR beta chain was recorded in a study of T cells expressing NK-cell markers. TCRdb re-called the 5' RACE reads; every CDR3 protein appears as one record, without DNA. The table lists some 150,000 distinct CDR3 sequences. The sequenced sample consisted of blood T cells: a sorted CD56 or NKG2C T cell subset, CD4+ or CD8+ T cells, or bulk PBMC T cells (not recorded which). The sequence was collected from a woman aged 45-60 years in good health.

CDR3 sequence reads: CASSPRDRDGTEAFF. The chain combines TRBV11-2 with TRBJ1-1; TCRdb calls TRBD1, which cannot be checked without DNA. Germline V gene lookup returns CDR1 SGHAT and CDR2 FQNNGV. The CDR3 loop spans 15 amino acids.